This TCR beta chain was profiled in a study of regulatory dendritic cells for organ transplantation. The CDR3 extends over 13 amino acids. Trimming pared 1 base from V and 5 bases from J, leaving 9 bases between. The germline gives CDR1 SGDLS, CDR2 YYNGEE. Sequencing used immunoSEQ multiplex PCR; TCRdb keeps in-frame clones, though not all of them. The data contain some 28,000 clones, 82% of them singletons. Material: naive CD4+ T cells from blood. Subset in this sample: CD45RA+ naive T cells. The chain recombines TRBV9 with TRBJ1-2, with D possibly matching TRBD1 (6 bases). This TCR came from a human donor in good health. As DNA, the CDR3 is TGTGCCAGCAGCGTAAACAGGGAGTATGGCTACACCTTC. Translated: CASSVNREYGYTF.